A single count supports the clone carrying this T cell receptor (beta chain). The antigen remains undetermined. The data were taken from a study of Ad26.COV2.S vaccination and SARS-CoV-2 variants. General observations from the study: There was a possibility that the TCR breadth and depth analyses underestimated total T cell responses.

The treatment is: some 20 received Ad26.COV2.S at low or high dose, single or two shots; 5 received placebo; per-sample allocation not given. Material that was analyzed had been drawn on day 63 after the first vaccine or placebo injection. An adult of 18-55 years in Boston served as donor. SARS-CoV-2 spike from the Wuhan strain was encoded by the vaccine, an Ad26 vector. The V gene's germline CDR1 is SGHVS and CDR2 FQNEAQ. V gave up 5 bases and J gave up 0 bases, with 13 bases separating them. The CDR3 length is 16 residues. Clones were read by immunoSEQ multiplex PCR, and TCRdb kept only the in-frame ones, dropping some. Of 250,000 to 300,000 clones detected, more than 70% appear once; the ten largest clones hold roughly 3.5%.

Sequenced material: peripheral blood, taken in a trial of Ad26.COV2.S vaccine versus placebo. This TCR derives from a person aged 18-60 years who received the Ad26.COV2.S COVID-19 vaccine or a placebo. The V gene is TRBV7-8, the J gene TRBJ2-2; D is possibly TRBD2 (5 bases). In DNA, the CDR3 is TGTGCCAGCAGCCATCGGCAGCGGCCGAACACCGGGGAGCTGTTTTTT. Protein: CASSHRQRPNTGELFF.